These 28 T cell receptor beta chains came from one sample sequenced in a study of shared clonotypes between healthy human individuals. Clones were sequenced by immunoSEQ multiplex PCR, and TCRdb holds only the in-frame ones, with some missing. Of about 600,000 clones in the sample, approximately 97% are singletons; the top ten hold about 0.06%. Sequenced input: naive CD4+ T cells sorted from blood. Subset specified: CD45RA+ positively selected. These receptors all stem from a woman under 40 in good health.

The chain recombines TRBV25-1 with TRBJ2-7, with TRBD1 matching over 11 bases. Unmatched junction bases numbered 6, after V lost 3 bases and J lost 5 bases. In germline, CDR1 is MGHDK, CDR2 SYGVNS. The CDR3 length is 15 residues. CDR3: CASSESGTGGHEQYF. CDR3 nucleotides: TGTGCCAGCAGTGAGTCCGGGACAGGGGGTCACGAGCAGTACTTC.

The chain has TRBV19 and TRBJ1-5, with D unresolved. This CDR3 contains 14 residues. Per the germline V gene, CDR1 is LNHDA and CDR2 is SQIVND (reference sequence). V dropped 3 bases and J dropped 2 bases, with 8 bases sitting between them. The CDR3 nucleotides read TGTGCCAGTAGTATGCGGGATCGCAATCAGCCCCAGCATTTT. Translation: CASSMRDRNQPQHF.

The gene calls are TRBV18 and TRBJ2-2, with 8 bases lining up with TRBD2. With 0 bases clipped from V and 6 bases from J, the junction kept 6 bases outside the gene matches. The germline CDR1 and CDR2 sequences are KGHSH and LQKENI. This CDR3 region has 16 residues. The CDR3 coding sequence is TGTGCCAGCTCACCACCTCATGCGGGAGGCCCCGGGGAGCTGTTTTTT. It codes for CASSPPHAGGPGELFF.

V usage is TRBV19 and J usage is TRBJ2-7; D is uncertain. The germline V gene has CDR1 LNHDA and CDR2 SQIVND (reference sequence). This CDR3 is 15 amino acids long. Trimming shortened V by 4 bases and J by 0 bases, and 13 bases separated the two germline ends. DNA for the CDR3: TGTGCCAGTAGTAGGGGTCGGGCTGACTCCTACGAGCAGTACTTC. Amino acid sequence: CASSRGRADSYEQYF.

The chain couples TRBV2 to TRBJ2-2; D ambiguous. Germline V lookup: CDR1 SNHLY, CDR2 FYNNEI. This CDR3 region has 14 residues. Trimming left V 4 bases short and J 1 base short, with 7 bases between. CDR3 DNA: TGTGCCAGCAGTGTTAGCAGGAACACCGGGGAGCTGTTTTTT. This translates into CASSVSRNTGELFF.

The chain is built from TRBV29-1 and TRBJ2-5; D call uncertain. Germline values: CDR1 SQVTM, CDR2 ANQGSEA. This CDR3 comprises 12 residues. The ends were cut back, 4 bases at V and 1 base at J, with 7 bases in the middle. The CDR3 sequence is CSVAPSQETQYF. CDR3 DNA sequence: TGCAGCGTTGCCCCCAGCCAAGAGACCCAGTACTTC.

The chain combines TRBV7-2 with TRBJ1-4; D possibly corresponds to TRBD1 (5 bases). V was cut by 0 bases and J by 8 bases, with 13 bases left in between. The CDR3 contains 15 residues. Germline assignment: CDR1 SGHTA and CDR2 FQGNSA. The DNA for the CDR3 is TGTGCCAGCAGCTTAGCCGGGGCGGTTCGGGAAAAACTGTTTTTT. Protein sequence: CASSLAGAVREKLFF.

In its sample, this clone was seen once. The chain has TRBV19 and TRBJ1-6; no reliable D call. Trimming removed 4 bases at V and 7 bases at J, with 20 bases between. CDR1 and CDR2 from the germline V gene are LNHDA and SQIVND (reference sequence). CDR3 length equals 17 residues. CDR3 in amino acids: CASSNRTVGRLNSPLHF. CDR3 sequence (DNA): TGTGCCAGTAGTAACCGAACCGTGGGCAGGCTAAATTCACCCCTCCACTTT.

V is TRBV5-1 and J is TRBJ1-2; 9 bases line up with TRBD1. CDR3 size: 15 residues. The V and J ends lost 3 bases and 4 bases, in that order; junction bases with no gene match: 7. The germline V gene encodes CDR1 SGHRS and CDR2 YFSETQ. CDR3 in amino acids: CASSSGQGGVYGYTF. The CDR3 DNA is TGCGCCAGCAGCTCGGGACAGGGAGGGGTCTATGGCTACACCTTC.

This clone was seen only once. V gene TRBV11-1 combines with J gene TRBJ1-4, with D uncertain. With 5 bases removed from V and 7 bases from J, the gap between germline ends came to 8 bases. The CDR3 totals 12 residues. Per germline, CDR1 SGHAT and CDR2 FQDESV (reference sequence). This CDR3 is CASSPEGEKLFF. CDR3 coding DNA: TGTGCCAGCAGCCCAGAGGGTGAAAAACTGTTTTTT.

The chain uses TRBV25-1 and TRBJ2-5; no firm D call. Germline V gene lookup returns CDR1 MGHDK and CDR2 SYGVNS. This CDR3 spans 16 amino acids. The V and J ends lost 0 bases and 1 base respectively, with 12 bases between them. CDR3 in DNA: TGTGCCAGCAGTGAATATGCATTAGCAGCCCAAGAGACCCAGTACTTC. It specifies CASSEYALAAQETQYF.

The CDR3 region is CASSFRTDTQYF. The CDR3 DNA reads TGTGCCAGCAGCTTCAGGACAGATACGCAGTATTTT. The chain carries TRBV7-9 and TRBJ2-3; D gene ambiguous. CDR3 length equals 12 residues. The V gene lost 3 bases and the J gene lost 3 bases, with 4 bases spanning the gap. CDR1 is SEHNR, CDR2 FQNEAQ, per germline (reference sequence).

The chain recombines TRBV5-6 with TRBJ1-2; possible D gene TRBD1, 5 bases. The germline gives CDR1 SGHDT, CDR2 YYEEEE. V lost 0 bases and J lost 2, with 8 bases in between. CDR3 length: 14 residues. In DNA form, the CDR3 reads TGTGCCAGCAGCTTGGAGGGGCGGAACTATGGCTACACCTTC. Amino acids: CASSLEGRNYGYTF.

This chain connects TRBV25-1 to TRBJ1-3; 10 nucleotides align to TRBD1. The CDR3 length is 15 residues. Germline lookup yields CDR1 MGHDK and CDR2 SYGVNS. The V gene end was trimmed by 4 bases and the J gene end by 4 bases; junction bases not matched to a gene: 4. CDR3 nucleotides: TGTGCCAGCAGTGTCGACAGGGGGCCCGGAAACACCATATATTTT. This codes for CASSVDRGPGNTIYF.

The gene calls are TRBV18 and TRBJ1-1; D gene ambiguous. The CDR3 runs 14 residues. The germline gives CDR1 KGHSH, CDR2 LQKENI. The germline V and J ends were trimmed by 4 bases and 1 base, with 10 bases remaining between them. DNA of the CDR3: TGTGCCAGCTCACGGGCAACAGAGAACACTGAAGCTTTCTTT. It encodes CASSRATENTEAFF.

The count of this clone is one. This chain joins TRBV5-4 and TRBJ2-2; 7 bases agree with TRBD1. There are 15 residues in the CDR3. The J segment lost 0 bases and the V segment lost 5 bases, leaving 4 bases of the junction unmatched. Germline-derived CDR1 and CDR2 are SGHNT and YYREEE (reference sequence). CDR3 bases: TGTGCCAGCAGGCCGAGGGGGCCGAACACCGGGGAGCTGTTTTTT. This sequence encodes CASRPRGPNTGELFF.

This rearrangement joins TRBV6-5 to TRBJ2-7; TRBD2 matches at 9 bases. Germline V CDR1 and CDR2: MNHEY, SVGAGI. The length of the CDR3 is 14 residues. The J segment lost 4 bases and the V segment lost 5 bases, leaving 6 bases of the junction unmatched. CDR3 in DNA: TGTGCCAGCAGTAGGCGGGAGGGCCAATACGAGCAGTACTTC. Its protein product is CASSRREGQYEQYF.

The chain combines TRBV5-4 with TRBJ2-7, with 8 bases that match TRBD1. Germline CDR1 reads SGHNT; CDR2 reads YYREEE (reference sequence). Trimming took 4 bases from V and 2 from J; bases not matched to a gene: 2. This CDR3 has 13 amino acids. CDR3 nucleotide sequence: TGTGCCAGCAGCAAGACAGGGGCCTACGAGCAGTACTTC. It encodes CASSKTGAYEQYF.

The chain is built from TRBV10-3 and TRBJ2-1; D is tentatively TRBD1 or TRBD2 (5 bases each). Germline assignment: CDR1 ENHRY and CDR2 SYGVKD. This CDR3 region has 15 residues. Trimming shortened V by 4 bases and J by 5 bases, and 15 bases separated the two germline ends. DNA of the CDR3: TGTGCCATCAGTGCGAGGGGTTTGGTCAACAATGAGCAGTTCTTC. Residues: CAISARGLVNNEQFF.

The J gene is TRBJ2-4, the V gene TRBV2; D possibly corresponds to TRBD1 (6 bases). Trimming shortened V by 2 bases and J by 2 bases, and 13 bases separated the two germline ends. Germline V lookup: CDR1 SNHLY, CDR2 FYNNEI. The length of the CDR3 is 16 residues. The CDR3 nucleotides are TGTGCCAGCAGTGAAAGGGCAGGGGCATCCAAAAACATTCAGTACTTC. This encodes CASSERAGASKNIQYF.

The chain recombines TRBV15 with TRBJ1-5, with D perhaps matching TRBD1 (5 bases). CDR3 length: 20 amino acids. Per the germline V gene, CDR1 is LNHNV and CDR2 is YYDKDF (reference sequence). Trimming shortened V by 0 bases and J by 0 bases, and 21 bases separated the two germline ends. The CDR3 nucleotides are TGTGCCACCAGCAGAGAATCGGGGGAGTCCTACTATTTTAGCAATCAGCCCCAGCATTTT. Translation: CATSRESGESYYFSNQPQHF.

The CDR3 sequence is CASSRQDYEQYF. In nucleotides, the CDR3 is TGCGCCAGCAGCCGACAGGACTACGAGCAGTACTTC. J is TRBJ2-7 and V is TRBV5-1; D perhaps matches TRBD1 (6 bases). The germline CDR1 and CDR2 sequences are SGHRS and YFSETQ. Trimming shortened V by 4 bases and J by 3 bases, and 8 bases separated the two germline ends. The length of the CDR3 is 12 residues. Together with reference TRBV5-1 and TRBJ2-7, the CDR3 gives the full variable domain: KAGVTQTPRYLIKTRGQQVTLSCSPISGHRSVSWYQQTPGQGLQFLFEYFSETQRNKGNFPGRFSGRQFSNSRSEMNVSTLELGDSALYLCASSRQDYEQYFGPGTRLTVT.

In nucleotides, the CDR3 is TGTGCCAGCAGCCTTAGCGGGAGTGGTGGAGATACGCAGTATTTT. Encoded protein: CASSLSGSGGDTQYF. The chain is built from TRBV4-2 and TRBJ2-3; 9 positions match TRBD2. This CDR3 is built from 15 residues. V trimming: 4 bases; J trimming: 5 bases; junction bases outside the gene matches: 7. Germline V gene data show CDR1 as LGHNA and CDR2 as YNFKEQ.

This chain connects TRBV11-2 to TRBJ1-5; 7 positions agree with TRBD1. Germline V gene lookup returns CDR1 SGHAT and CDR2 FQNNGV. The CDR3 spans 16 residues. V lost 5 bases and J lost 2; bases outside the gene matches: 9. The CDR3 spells CASSPGGRGRNQPQHF. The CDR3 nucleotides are TGTGCCAGCAGCCCGGGGGGAAGGGGGCGCAATCAGCCCCAGCATTTT. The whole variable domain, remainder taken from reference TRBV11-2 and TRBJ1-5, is EAGVAQSPRYKIIEKRQSVAFWCNPISGHATLYWYQQILGQGPKLLIQFQNNGVVDDSQLPKDRFSAERLKGVDSTLKIQPAKLEDSAVYLCASSPGGRGRNQPQHFGDGTRLSIL.

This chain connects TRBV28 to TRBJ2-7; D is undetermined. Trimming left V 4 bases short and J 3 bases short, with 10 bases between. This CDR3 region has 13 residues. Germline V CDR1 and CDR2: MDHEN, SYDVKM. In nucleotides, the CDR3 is TGTGCCAGCAGTTACCAACACCACTACGAGCAGTACTTC. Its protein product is CASSYQHHYEQYF.

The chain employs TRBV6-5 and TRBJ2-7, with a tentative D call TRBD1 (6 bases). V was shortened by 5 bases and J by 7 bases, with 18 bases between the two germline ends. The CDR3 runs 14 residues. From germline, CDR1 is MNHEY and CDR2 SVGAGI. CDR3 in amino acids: CASSRGTTQREQYF. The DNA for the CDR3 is TGTGCCAGCAGTAGGGGGACAACTCAACGGGAGCAGTACTTC.

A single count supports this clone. Here the CDR3 reads CASCSGRLPETQYF. DNA of the CDR3: TGTGCCAGTTGTAGCGGGAGGCTTCCAGAGACCCAGTACTTC. The rearrangement joins TRBV19 to TRBJ2-5, with TRBD2 matching 10 bases. Unmatched junction bases numbered 7, after V lost 8 bases and J lost 4 bases. Germline V gives CDR1 LNHDA, CDR2 SQIVND (reference sequence). The CDR3 loop spans 14 amino acids. The full variable domain, with the rest looked up from reference TRBV19 and TRBJ2-5, is DGGITQSPKYLFRKEGQNVTLSCEQNLNHDAMYWYRQDPGQGLRLIYYSQIVNDFQKGDIAEGYSVSREKKESFPLTVTSAQKNPTAFYLCASCSGRLPETQYFGPGTRLLVL.

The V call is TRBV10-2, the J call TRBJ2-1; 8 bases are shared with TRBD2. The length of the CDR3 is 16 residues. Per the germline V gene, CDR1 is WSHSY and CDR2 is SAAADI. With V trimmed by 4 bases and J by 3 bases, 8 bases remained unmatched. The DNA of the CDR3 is TGCGCCAGCAGTGGTAAAGCGGGAGATTTCTACAATGAGCAGTTCTTC. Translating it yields CASSGKAGDFYNEQFF.